The T cell receptor (beta chain) under discussion was sequenced for a study of T-cell reconstitution after alpha-beta-depleted transplantation in children. Points from the study as a whole: Recipient T cells and thymic progenitors that survived gave rise to the high TCRbeta diversity observed at day 60 in some patients. Several hundred expanded graft clones reportedly gave rise to the alpha-beta T cells present about two months after transplant.

The table lists this clonotype with many counts. Antigen specificity is unknown. V dropped 4 bases and J dropped 2 bases, with 1 base sitting between them. The CDR3 sequence is 11 residues long. The TCRbeta library was prepared with unique molecular identifiers. TCRdb re-called the PCR reads with MiXCR, one entry per CDR3 protein. The sample carries around 80,000 distinct CDR3 sequences, around a sixth recorded once. The chain couples TRBV12-3 or TRBV12-4 to TRBJ2-3; D is undetermined. The sequence came from a male patient between 2 and 10 years old who had a stem cell transplant for acute lymphoblastic leukemia, so the T cells may come from the graft donor. This sample comprised PBMCs, mostly from graft donor cells, obtained 360 days after TCRalphabeta/CD19-depleted stem cell transplant. The CDR3 nucleotides read TGTGCCAGCAGTTCCACAGATACGCAGTATTTT. Translation gives CASSSTDTQYF.